These 17 T cell receptor beta chains came from one sample sequenced in a study of blood T cell repertoires in COVID-19. This table comes from immunoSEQ multiplex PCR, and its TCRdb copy is limited to in-frame clones, with some not included. Seen here are about 150,000 clones, about nine tenths observed once, and the top ten hold around 2.5%. The sequenced sample was peripheral blood. Receptors originate from a woman in her 70s with acute or convalescent COVID-19.

The gene calls are TRBV4-1 and TRBJ2-1; possible D gene TRBD2, 5 bases. V gave up 1 base and J gave up 4 bases, with 23 bases separating them. CDR1 is MGHRA, CDR2 YSYEKL, per germline. CDR3 size: 19 residues. As DNA, the CDR3 is TGCGCCAGCAGCCAAGCCACCCCGGCCTCGTTCGGGGTATACAATGAGCAGTTCTTC. As protein: CASSQATPASFGVYNEQFF.

The rearrangement uses TRBV7-2 and TRBJ1-5; 7 bases agree with TRBD1. The CDR3 covers 16 residues. The V gene end was trimmed by 0 bases and the J gene end by 7 bases; junction bases not matched to a gene: 9. Germline-derived CDR1 and CDR2 are SGHTA and FQGNSA. This CDR3 reads CASSLAGQGVKQPQHF. CDR3 nucleotides: TGTGCCAGCAGCTTAGCTGGGCAGGGGGTAAAACAGCCCCAGCATTTT.

The chain is built from TRBV5-5 and TRBJ2-3; TRBD1 matches 9 bases. V was pared by 0 bases and J by 4 bases, with 0 bases of the junction left unmatched. CDR3 size: 14 residues. Per germline, CDR1 SGHKS and CDR2 YYEKEE (reference sequence). CDR3: CASSLGTGADTQYF. In DNA form, the CDR3 reads TGTGCCAGCAGCTTGGGGACAGGGGCAGATACGCAGTATTTT.

The V call is TRBV19, the J call TRBJ1-2, with D maybe TRBD1 (5 bases). There are 14 residues in the CDR3. Trimming took off 3 bases at V and 0 bases at J, with 8 bases between the two ends. Germline CDR1 and CDR2: LNHDA and SQIVND (reference sequence). The CDR3 bases are TGTGCCAGTAGTATGGGGCAGACTAACTATGGCTACACCTTC. Protein product: CASSMGQTNYGYTF.

This sequence joins TRBV5-6 and TRBJ1-6, with 9 bases fitting TRBD1. The CDR3 is 19 residues long. V shed 2 bases and J 5 bases; nucleotides not matched to a gene: 14. Germline V lookup: CDR1 SGHDT, CDR2 YYEEEE. The CDR3 sequence is CASSFPNVRGQGNNSPLHF. Here the CDR3 DNA reads TGTGCCAGCAGCTTCCCGAACGTTCGGGGACAGGGTAATAATTCACCCCTCCACTTT. Using reference TRBV5-6 and TRBJ1-6 for the parts outside the CDR3, the full variable domain is DAGVTQSPTHLIKTRGQQVTLRCSPKSGHDTVSWYQQALGQGPQFIFQYYEEEERQRGNFPDRFSGHQFPNYSSELNVNALLLGDSALYLCASSFPNVRGQGNNSPLHFGNGTRLTVT.

A few counts support this clone. The genes are TRBV11-2 and TRBJ1-4, with D perhaps TRBD1 (6 bases). CDR3 length equals 16 residues. V dropped 6 bases and J dropped 0 bases, with 14 bases sitting between them. Germline V CDR1 and CDR2: SGHAT, FQNNGV. The chain's CDR3 is CASRRTVIATNEKLFF. The CDR3 DNA is TGTGCCAGCAGGAGGACAGTAATAGCAACTAATGAAAAACTGTTTTTT.

The rearrangement uses TRBV30 and TRBJ1-1; weak D call: TRBD1 (6 bases). V lost 5 bases and J lost 3, with 16 bases in between. CDR1 and CDR2 from the germline V gene are GTSNPN and SVGIG (reference sequence). The CDR3 is 14 amino acids. This CDR3 is CAWGLRGHHTEAFF. The CDR3, as DNA: TGTGCCTGGGGACTCCGGGGACACCACACTGAAGCTTTCTTT.

The chain has TRBV30 and TRBJ1-5; D gene unclear. V lost 6 bases to trimming and J lost 2 bases, with 17 bases between them. The CDR3 has 15 amino acids. Germline V lookup: CDR1 GTSNPN, CDR2 SVGIG (reference sequence). CDR3 nucleotides: TGTGCCTGCGGACGCGGGGATAGGCGCAATCAGCCCCAGCATTTT. This sequence encodes CACGRGDRRNQPQHF. The full variable domain, with the rest looked up from reference TRBV30 and TRBJ1-5, is SQTIHQWPATLVQPVGSPLSLECTVEGTSNPNLYWYRQAAGRGLQLLFYSVGIGQISSEVPQNLSASRPQDRQFILSSKKLLLSDSGFYLCACGRGDRRNQPQHFGDGTRLSIL.

The chain has TRBV10-1 and TRBJ2-7; TRBD2 aligns across 9 bases. The CDR3 is 15 amino acids. Germline-derived CDR1 and CDR2 are WNHNN and SYGVQD (reference sequence). Trimming cost V 3 bases and J 4 bases; bases outside gene matches: 7. CDR3 amino acids: CASSDGSGGMYEQYF. The CDR3 DNA follows: TGCGCCAGCAGTGATGGTAGCGGGGGCATGTACGAGCAGTACTTC.

J is TRBJ1-5 and V is TRBV7-9; no clear D gene. Germline V gene data show CDR1 as SEHNR and CDR2 as FQNEAQ (reference sequence). The CDR3 has 13 amino acids. The V end was cut by 4 bases, the J end by 2 bases, with 6 bases between. The CDR3 sequence is CASSSEGNQPQHF. The CDR3 nucleotides are TGTGCCAGCAGCTCGGAGGGCAATCAGCCCCAGCATTTT.

The gene calls are TRBV28 and TRBJ1-1; D gene uncertain. V was cut by 2 bases and J by 1 base, with 11 bases left in between. CDR1 is MDHEN and CDR2 is SYDVKM in the germline V gene. The CDR3 has 15 residues. The CDR3 loop is CASSLRPPGNTEAFF. CDR3 bases: TGTGCCAGCAGTTTACGGCCCCCGGGGAACACTGAAGCTTTCTTT.

The gene calls are TRBV4-3 and TRBJ2-3; 9 nucleotides agree with TRBD2. Germline V gives CDR1 LGHNA, CDR2 YSLEER. Trimming cost V 4 bases and J 0 bases; bases outside gene matches: 2. There are 15 residues in the CDR3. CDR3 sequence reads: CASSPGLASTDTQYF. In DNA, the CDR3 is TGCGCCAGCAGCCCGGGACTAGCTAGCACAGATACGCAGTATTTT.

This clone has only one observation. The chain carries TRBV28 and TRBJ1-4, with 8 bases fitting TRBD1. There are 14 residues in the CDR3. CDR1 is MDHEN and CDR2 is SYDVKM in the germline V gene. V trimming: 3 bases; J trimming: 10 bases; junction bases outside the gene matches: 7. CDR3 amino acids: CASSFGQGPGKLFF. CDR3 nucleotides: TGTGCCAGCAGTTTCGGACAGGGCCCTGGAAAACTGTTTTTT.

This chain links TRBV7-9 with TRBJ2-6; weak D call: TRBD1 (6 bases). Germline loops: CDR1 SEHNR, CDR2 FQNEAQ (reference sequence). CDR3 length: 17 amino acids. The V end was cut by 4 bases, the J end by 0 bases, with 13 bases between. CDR3 in DNA: TGTGCCAGCAGCTCTACCAACAGGGACTCTGGGGCCAACGTCCTGACTTTC. Its translation: CASSSTNRDSGANVLTF. The complete variable domain, with remaining parts taken from reference TRBV7-9 and TRBJ2-6, reads DTGVSQNPRHKITKRGQNVTFRCDPISEHNRLYWYRQTLGQGPEFLTYFQNEAQLEKSRLLSDRFSAERPKGSFSTLEIQRTEQGDSAMYLCASSSTNRDSGANVLTFGAGSRLTVL.

As regards this clone: Within the sample, other DNA sequences also encode this same CDR3. CDR3 sequence (DNA): TGTGCCAGCAGCCCAGGGACTAGCGGAGGGTGGAGCTCCTACAATGAGCAGTTCTTC. It yields the protein CASSPGTSGGWSSYNEQFF. The chain combines TRBV4-2 with TRBJ2-1; TRBD2 aligns across 11 bases. CDR1 is LGHNA and CDR2 is YNFKEQ in the germline V gene. This CDR3 is 19 amino acids long. V was pared by 4 bases and J by 0 bases, with 11 bases of the junction left unmatched.

The chain carries TRBV6-1 and TRBJ2-7; weak D call: TRBD1 (5 bases). The CDR3 runs 13 residues. The germline V gene encodes CDR1 MNHNS and CDR2 SASEGT. V shed 1 base and J shed 9 bases, with 13 bases lying between them. CDR3 residues: CASSEGGRTGQYV. The CDR3 DNA follows: TGTGCCAGCAGTGAAGGGGGCAGGACCGGGCAGTACGTC.

The gene calls are TRBV11-3 and TRBJ2-1; TRBD2 aligns across 11 bases. Germline loops: CDR1 SGHNT, CDR2 YENEEA. The CDR3 runs to 19 residues. J lost 9 bases, V lost 4 bases, and 20 bases had no gene match. The CDR3 is CASSSGRSSSGGIGGEQFF. DNA for the CDR3: TGTGCCAGCAGCTCCGGGAGATCATCTAGCGGGGGGATTGGAGGTGAGCAGTTCTTC.